These 32 T cell receptor beta chains were sequenced from one sample in a study of blood T cell repertoires in COVID-19. Data came from immunoSEQ multiplex PCR; TCRdb stores just in-frame clones and leaves some out. Found here are approximately 68,000 clones, roughly 84% of them singletons; the top ten hold 2.5% to 3%. Sequencing used peripheral blood. Receptors originate from a man aged 65-85 years with active or convalescent COVID-19.

The chain employs TRBV18 and TRBJ2-7, with D maybe TRBD2 (6 bases). V was pared by 6 bases and J by 3 bases, with 12 bases between. Germline lookup yields CDR1 KGHSH and CDR2 LQKENI. There are 13 residues in the CDR3. The CDR3 DNA reads TGTGCCAGCTCCCCTCGGGGGAGCTACGAGCAGTACTTC. Amino acids: CASSPRGSYEQYF.

The chain combines TRBV18 with TRBJ1-1; TRBD1 matches 9 bases. The CDR3 extends over 16 amino acids. Germline CDR1 is KGHSH and CDR2 is LQKENI. The V gene end was trimmed by 3 bases and the J gene end by 5 bases; junction bases not matched to a gene: 10. The CDR3 coding sequence is TGTGCCAGCTCACCTTTACTGGGACAGGGCGCGACTGAAGCTTTCTTT. Its protein product is CASSPLLGQGATEAFF.

V and J are TRBV6-5 and TRBJ2-1, with 7 bases identical to TRBD2. There are 15 residues in the CDR3. Per the germline V gene, CDR1 is MNHEY and CDR2 is SVGAGI. V gave up 0 bases and J gave up 10 bases; unmatched junction bases: 9. CDR3 in DNA: TGTGCCAGCAGTTACTCGGCTAGCGTGGGGGGGGAGCAGTTCTTC. Its translation: CASSYSASVGGEQFF.

The chain uses TRBV9 and TRBJ2-7; D is possibly TRBD2 (6 bases). This CDR3 has 13 residues. V was shortened by 0 bases and J by 10 bases, with 14 bases between the two germline ends. Germline V gene lookup returns CDR1 SGDLS and CDR2 YYNGEE. The CDR3 sequence is CASSVGLANAQYF. The CDR3 nucleotides read TGTGCCAGCAGCGTAGGTCTAGCGAATGCTCAGTACTTC.

The rearrangement uses TRBV28 and TRBJ2-3, with 16 positions matching TRBD2. With 9 bases clipped from V and 4 bases from J, the junction kept 13 bases outside the gene matches. CDR3 size: 18 residues. Germline V gene data show CDR1 as MDHEN and CDR2 as SYDVKM. The DNA for the CDR3 is TGTGCCAGTCCCCCGGGGGGGACTAGCGGGAGGGCCTCAGATACGCAGTATTTT. Translating it yields CASPPGGTSGRASDTQYF.

V is TRBV7-9 and J is TRBJ2-7, with a possible D match to TRBD1 (5 bases). The V end was cut by 5 bases, the J end by 4 bases, with 18 bases between. The CDR3 length is 15 residues. Germline CDR1 and CDR2: SEHNR and FQNEAQ (reference sequence). The CDR3 DNA follows: TGTGCCAGCAGCCCGGTGGGGCAGGGATCTTACGAGCAGTACTTC. Translated, it gives CASSPVGQGSYEQYF.

The chain uses TRBV29-1 and TRBJ2-3, with D perhaps TRBD1 (5 bases). This CDR3 region has 12 residues. Trimming removed 7 bases at V and 2 bases at J, with 10 bases between. Germline-derived CDR1 and CDR2 are SQVTM and ANQGSEA. Here the CDR3 reads CSASGFTDTQYF. DNA of the CDR3: TGCAGCGCCTCAGGGTTCACAGATACGCAGTATTTT.

The chain carries TRBV6-2 or TRBV6-3 and TRBJ2-1; TRBD2 agrees at 9 bases. The V gene's germline CDR1 is MNHEY and CDR2 SVGEGT. The CDR3 has 16 residues. Losses at the gene ends were 0 bases for V and 5 bases for J; bases not matched to a gene: 5. CDR3 bases: TGTGCCAGCAGTTACTCGGCGGGGGGGGCCCACAATGAGCAGTTCTTC. Amino acid sequence: CASSYSAGGAHNEQFF.

The chain recombines TRBV6-5 with TRBJ2-7; D may be TRBD2 (6 bases). The V and J ends lost 6 bases and 5 bases respectively, with 14 bases between them. This CDR3 is built from 13 residues. Germline CDR1 and CDR2: MNHEY and SVGAGI. CDR3 sequence reads: CASRTSSSDEQYF. CDR3 DNA sequence: TGTGCCAGCAGGACTAGTTCGAGCGACGAGCAGTACTTC.

The rearrangement uses TRBV6-4 and TRBJ2-6; weak D call: TRBD2 (5 bases). With 9 bases removed from V and 1 base from J, the gap between germline ends came to 7 bases. CDR1 MRHNA and CDR2 SNTAGT come from the germline V gene. CDR3 size: 13 residues. The CDR3 is CASGSSGANVLTF. CDR3 nucleotides: TGTGCCAGTGGGAGTTCTGGGGCCAACGTCCTGACTTTC.

The V call is TRBV10-3, the J call TRBJ2-7; 10 nucleotides align to TRBD1. Losses at the gene ends were 7 bases for V and 7 bases for J; bases not matched to a gene: 10. The germline CDR1 and CDR2 sequences are ENHRY and SYGVKD. CDR3 length: 14 residues. The CDR3 coding sequence is TGTGCCATCACCTCCGGGACAGGGGTGGGTGAGCAGTACTTC. Its translation is CAITSGTGVGEQYF.

The chain combines TRBV7-2 with TRBJ1-3; 8 bases line up with TRBD1. CDR1 SGHTA and CDR2 FQGNSA come from the germline V gene. The CDR3 runs to 15 residues. V trimming: 3 bases; J trimming: 4 bases; junction bases outside the gene matches: 5. CDR3 loop: CASSFQGANGNTIYF. The CDR3 nucleotides are TGTGCCAGCAGCTTTCAGGGGGCAAACGGAAACACCATATATTTT.

The V gene is TRBV18, the J gene TRBJ2-3, with unresolved D. The length of the CDR3 is 13 residues. Germline CDR1 and CDR2: KGHSH and LQKENI. Trimming took 2 bases from V and 3 from J, leaving 6 bases between them. CDR3 amino acids: CASSPLRTDTQYF. In DNA form, the CDR3 reads TGTGCCAGCTCACCATTGAGAACAGATACGCAGTATTTT.

This CDR3 is CASSRRLAGDSGANVLTF. CDR3 nucleotides: TGTGCCAGTAGTCGGAGGCTAGCGGGGGACTCTGGGGCCAACGTCCTGACTTTC. The V call is TRBV19, the J call TRBJ2-6; 10 bases fit TRBD2. CDR1 and CDR2 from the germline V gene are LNHDA and SQIVND (reference sequence). V shed 5 bases, J shed 0 bases, and the junction held 7 bases outside the gene matches. The CDR3 is 18 amino acids. Full variable domain (remainder filled in from reference TRBV19 and TRBJ2-6): DGGITQSPKYLFRKEGQNVTLSCEQNLNHDAMYWYRQDPGQGLRLIYYSQIVNDFQKGDIAEGYSVSREKKESFPLTVTSAQKNPTAFYLCASSRRLAGDSGANVLTFGAGSRLTVL.

This clone has just one count. This chain joins TRBV6-5 and TRBJ1-5; D gene uncertain. The CDR3 covers 14 residues. Between the trimmed V and J ends, which lost 5 bases and 2 bases, there was a span of 10 bases. Germline-derived CDR1 and CDR2 are MNHEY and SVGAGI. The CDR3 DNA sequence: TGTGCCAGCAGTCCATTTTCAGGCAATCAGCCCCAGCATTTT. It specifies CASSPFSGNQPQHF.

The V and J genes are TRBV30 and TRBJ2-1, with TRBD1 identical over 12 bases. The length of the CDR3 is 16 residues. J gave up 2 bases and V 3 bases, and 5 bases lay outside the gene matches. The germline gives CDR1 GTSNPN, CDR2 SVGIG (reference sequence). The CDR3 nucleotides read TGTGCCTGGAGGCACCGGGACAGGGGGCCCTACAATGAGCAGTTCTTC. This codes for CAWRHRDRGPYNEQFF.

J is TRBJ2-5 and V is TRBV4-2, with D perhaps matching TRBD2 (6 bases). V lost 8 bases, J lost 1 base, and 11 bases lay in between. Germline-derived CDR1 and CDR2 are LGHNA and YNFKEQ. This CDR3 spans 13 amino acids. The CDR3 DNA is TGTGCCAGCGGTAGGAGGGCCCAAGAGACCCAGTACTTC. It translates to CASGRRAQETQYF.

This sequence joins TRBV6-5 and TRBJ1-2; TRBD1 matches at 8 bases. After removal of 0 bases from V and 3 bases from J, the junction contained 3 bases not matched to a gene. CDR1 MNHEY and CDR2 SVGAGI come from the germline V gene. The CDR3 is made up of 15 amino acids. The CDR3 loop reads CASSYSMTGDYGYTF. The CDR3 DNA sequence: TGTGCCAGCAGTTACTCGATGACAGGGGACTATGGCTACACCTTC.

This clone showed up just once. V is TRBV14 and J is TRBJ1-1; TRBD1 aligns across 7 bases. Germline CDR1 is SGHDN and CDR2 is FVKESK. The CDR3 runs 18 residues. V lost 6 bases and J lost 0; bases outside the gene matches: 16. The CDR3 spells CASSHRKGASMLNTEAFF. In nucleotides, the CDR3 is TGTGCCAGCAGTCACCGCAAGGGGGCCTCTATGCTGAACACTGAAGCTTTCTTT.

This clone occurred a few times. DNA for the CDR3: TGCGCCAGCAGCTTGAGGGGGCCGGACGGCGAGCAGTACTTC. It is translated as CASSLRGPDGEQYF. This sequence joins TRBV5-1 and TRBJ2-7; 7 bases fit TRBD1. Trimming cost V 1 base and J 6 bases; bases outside gene matches: 7. The V gene's germline CDR1 is SGHRS and CDR2 YFSETQ. This CDR3 contains 14 residues.

The chain carries TRBV19 and TRBJ1-2; 8 bases align to TRBD1. The CDR3 totals 13 residues. V was clipped by 9 bases and J by 5 bases; unmatched bases: 8. The germline CDR1 and CDR2 sequences are LNHDA and SQIVND (reference sequence). CDR3 residues: CASRRGQRYGYTF. In nucleotides, the CDR3 is TGTGCCAGCCGCAGGGGGCAGCGATATGGCTACACCTTC.

V and J are TRBV3-1 (or the pseudogene TRBV3-2) and TRBJ2-3; 7 bases are a match to TRBD2. Losses at the gene ends were 2 bases for V and 5 bases for J; bases not matched to a gene: 7. The CDR3 sequence is 15 residues long. Germline V gene sequence: CDR1 LGHDT, CDR2 YNNKEL (reference sequence). The CDR3 DNA reads TGTGCCAGCAGCCAAATTTGGAGGGAGGGAGATACGCAGTATTTT. Translation gives CASSQIWREGDTQYF.

The gene calls are TRBV19 and TRBJ2-7; 8 nucleotides agree with TRBD2. This CDR3 is built from 15 residues. The trim removed 3 bases at V and 2 bases at J, leaving 6 bases unmatched. Germline CDR1 is LNHDA and CDR2 is SQIVND (reference sequence). The CDR3 is CASSIQLAVAYEQYF. The CDR3, as DNA: TGTGCCAGTAGTATTCAACTAGCGGTCGCCTACGAGCAGTACTTC.

V gene TRBV11-3 combines with J gene TRBJ1-1, with a possible D match to TRBD1 (6 bases). V dropped 1 base and J dropped 3 bases, with 9 bases sitting between them. The CDR3 spans 14 residues. Germline V gene lookup returns CDR1 SGHNT and CDR2 YENEEA. CDR3 loop: CASSLGAGDTEAFF. The CDR3 coding sequence is TGTGCCAGCAGCTTAGGCGCAGGGGACACTGAAGCTTTCTTT.

The rearrangement joins TRBV28 to TRBJ1-5, with D unresolved. Trimming removed 6 bases from V and 6 bases from J, with 21 bases in between. The CDR3 sequence is 16 residues long. Germline V gene sequence: CDR1 MDHEN, CDR2 SYDVKM. The CDR3, as DNA: TGTGCCAGCAGGCGAGTAGACAATAGGCCAGTTCAGCCCCAGCATTTT. Its translation is CASRRVDNRPVQPQHF.

The V gene is TRBV5-1, the J gene TRBJ2-5; D perhaps matches TRBD1 (6 bases). V was shortened by 4 bases and J by 5 bases, with 12 bases between the two germline ends. From germline, CDR1 is SGHRS and CDR2 YFSETQ. The CDR3 runs to 13 residues. Here the CDR3 reads CASSRSQGETQYF. The CDR3, as DNA: TGCGCCAGCAGCAGATCTCAGGGGGAGACCCAGTACTTC.

The gene calls are TRBV11-2 and TRBJ1-1, with a possible D match to TRBD1 (6 bases). V lost 5 bases to trimming and J lost 8 bases, with 15 bases between them. In germline, CDR1 is SGHAT, CDR2 FQNNGV. The length of the CDR3 is 13 residues. This CDR3 is CASSTTVGTEAFF. CDR3 nucleotides: TGTGCCAGCAGCACGACGGTCGGGACAGAAGCTTTCTTT. The full variable domain, completed using reference TRBV11-2 and TRBJ1-1, is EAGVAQSPRYKIIEKRQSVAFWCNPISGHATLYWYQQILGQGPKLLIQFQNNGVVDDSQLPKDRFSAERLKGVDSTLKIQPAKLEDSAVYLCASSTTVGTEAFFGQGTRLTVV.

Only a few counts were recorded for this clone. The V and J genes are TRBV12-1 and TRBJ2-2; no DNA check was done on the table's D call, TRBD1. TRBV12-1 is classified as a pseudogene. There are 14 residues in the CDR3. The CDR3 nucleotides are TGTGCCAGCAGCCAAATCATGAACACCGGGGAGCTGTTTTTT. It is translated as CASSQIMNTGELFF.

The chain combines TRBV12-3 or TRBV12-4 with TRBJ2-3; TRBD1 might be the D (6 bases). Trimming took 7 bases from V and 6 from J, leaving 14 bases between them. The length of the CDR3 is 13 residues. CDR3 DNA: TGTGCCAGCATCCCGACAGGTCGGGATACGCAGTATTTT. It specifies CASIPTGRDTQYF.

CDR3 sequence (DNA): TGTGCCAGTAGCCAGGCAGCCTCTGGAAACACCATATATTTT. It encodes CASSQAASGNTIYF. The V gene is TRBV19, the J gene TRBJ1-3; unclear D gene. Germline values: CDR1 LNHDA, CDR2 SQIVND (reference sequence). Trimming cost V 6 bases and J 0 bases, with 9 bases left between them. This CDR3 is built from 14 residues.

The V call is TRBV19, the J call TRBJ1-1; D call uncertain. V dropped 3 bases and J dropped 7 bases, with 6 bases sitting between them. This CDR3 has 11 residues. Germline CDR1 LNHDA, CDR2 SQIVND (reference sequence). The CDR3 DNA reads as TGTGCCAGTAGTATCGGTCGTGAAGCTTTCTTT. Translated, it gives CASSIGREAFF. The full variable domain, rest sourced from reference TRBV19 and TRBJ1-1, is DGGITQSPKYLFRKEGQNVTLSCEQNLNHDAMYWYRQDPGQGLRLIYYSQIVNDFQKGDIAEGYSVSREKKESFPLTVTSAQKNPTAFYLCASSIGREAFFGQGTRLTVV.

The chain employs TRBV11-2 and TRBJ2-3; the match to TRBD1 covers 9 bases. Trimming removed 5 bases from V and 4 bases from J; junction bases left unmatched: 7. Germline CDR1 reads SGHAT; CDR2 reads FQNNGV. The CDR3 extends over 15 amino acids. In nucleotides, the CDR3 is TGTGCCAGCAGCCTAAACAGGGGGCGCGCAGATACGCAGTATTTT. It encodes CASSLNRGRADTQYF.